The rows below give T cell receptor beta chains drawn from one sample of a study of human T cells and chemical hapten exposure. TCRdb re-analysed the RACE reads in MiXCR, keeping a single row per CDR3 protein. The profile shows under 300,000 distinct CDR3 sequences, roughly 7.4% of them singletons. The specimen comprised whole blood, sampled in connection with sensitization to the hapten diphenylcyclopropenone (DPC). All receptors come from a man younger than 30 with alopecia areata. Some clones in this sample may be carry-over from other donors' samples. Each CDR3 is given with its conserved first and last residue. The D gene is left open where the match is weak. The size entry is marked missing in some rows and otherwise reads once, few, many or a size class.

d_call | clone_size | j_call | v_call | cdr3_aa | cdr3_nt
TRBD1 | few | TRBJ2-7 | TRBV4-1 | CASSLDRENYEQYF | TGCGCCAGCAGCCTCGACAGGGAGAACTACGAGCAGTACTTC
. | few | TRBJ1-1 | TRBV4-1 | CASSQALETVMNTEAFF | TGCGCCAGCAGCCAAGCCCTTGAGACGGTTATGAACACTGAAGCTTTCTTT
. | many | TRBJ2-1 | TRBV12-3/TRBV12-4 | CASSSGGEQFF | TGTGCCAGTTCTAGTGGGGGTGAGCAGTTCTTC
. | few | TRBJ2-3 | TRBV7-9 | CASSFVGESNTQYF | TGTGCCAGCAGCTTTGTCGGGGAATCGAATACGCAGTATTTT
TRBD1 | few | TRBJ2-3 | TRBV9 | CASSVGGQGVSDTQYF | TGTGCCAGCAGCGTAGGGGGACAGGGTGTTTCAGATACGCAGTATTTT
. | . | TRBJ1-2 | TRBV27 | CASSLWGPYGYTF | TGTGCCAGCAGCCTGTGGGGCCCCTATGGCTACACCTTC
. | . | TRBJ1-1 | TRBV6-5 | CASSYPPGKGNTEAFF | TGTGCCAGCAGTTACCCTCCGGGCAAAGGGAACACTGAAGCTTTCTTT
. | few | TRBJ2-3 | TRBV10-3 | CAIEAGSTDTQYF | TGTGCCATCGAAGCGGGTTCCACAGATACGCAGTATTTT
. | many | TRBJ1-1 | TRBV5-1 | CASSSLAGAEAFF | TGCGCCAGCAGCTCCCTTGCTGGTGCTGAAGCTTTCTTT
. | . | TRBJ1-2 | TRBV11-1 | CASSSTSGRRFSGANYGYTF | TGTGCCAGCAGCTCCACCTCGGGACGACGGTTCTCTGGAGCTAACTATGGCTACACCTTC
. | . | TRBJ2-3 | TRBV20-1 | CSATPGTDTQYF | TGCAGTGCTACCCCCGGTACAGATACGCAGTATTTT
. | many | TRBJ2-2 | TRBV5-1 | CASTWGHTRGTGELFF | TGCGCCAGCACCTGGGGACATACGAGGGGAACCGGGGAGCTGTTTTTT
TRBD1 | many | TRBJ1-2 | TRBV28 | CASRQGDRAYGYTF | TGTGCCAGCCGTCAAGGAGACAGGGCCTATGGCTACACCTTC
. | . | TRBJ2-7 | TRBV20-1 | CSAIRSGSTYEQYF | TGCAGTGCTATAAGGAGCGGATCAACCTACGAGCAGTACTTC
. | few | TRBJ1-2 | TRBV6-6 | CASSYRDGNYGYTF | TGTGCCAGCAGTTACCGCGACGGAAACTATGGCTACACCTTC
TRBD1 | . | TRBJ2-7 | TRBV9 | CASSLYGQGAYEQYF | TGTGCCAGCAGCTTATACGGACAGGGGGCTTACGAGCAGTACTTC
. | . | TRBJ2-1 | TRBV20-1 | CSARKQDNEQFF | TGCAGTGCTAGGAAACAGGACAATGAGCAGTTCTTC
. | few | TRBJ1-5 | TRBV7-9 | CASSLVRGHNQPQHF | TGTGCCAGCAGCTTAGTCAGGGGACACAATCAGCCCCAGCATTTT
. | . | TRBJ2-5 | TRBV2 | CASSVGGPYETQYF | TGTGCCAGCAGTGTCGGGGGGCCGTACGAGACCCAGTACTTC
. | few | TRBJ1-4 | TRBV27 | CASSFRVGEKLFF | TGTGCCAGCAGTTTTCGGGTAGGAGAAAAACTGTTTTTT
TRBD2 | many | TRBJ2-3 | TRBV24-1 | CATSGGSTDTQYF | TGTGCCACCAGCGGGGGGAGCACAGATACGCAGTATTTT
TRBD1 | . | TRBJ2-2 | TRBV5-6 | CASSLMQGANTGELFF | TGTGCCAGCAGCTTGATGCAGGGGGCGAACACCGGGGAGCTGTTTTTT
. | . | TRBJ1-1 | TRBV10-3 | CAISSPNGGRGPEAFF | TGTGCCATCAGTTCCCCTAATGGGGGCCGAGGGCCCGAAGCTTTCTTT
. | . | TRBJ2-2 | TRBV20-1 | CSANPVEGYTGELFF | TGCAGTGCAAATCCCGTGGAGGGGTACACCGGGGAGCTGTTTTTT
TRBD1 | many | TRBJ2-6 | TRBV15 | CATSGQGAGANVLTF | TGTGCCACCAGCGGACAGGGAGCCGGGGCCAACGTCCTGACTTTC
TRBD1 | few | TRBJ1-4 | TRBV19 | CASSGGQARTNEKLFF | TGTGCCAGTAGTGGGGGACAGGCCCGGACTAATGAAAAACTGTTTTTT
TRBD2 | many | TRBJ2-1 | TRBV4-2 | CASSLASGGLSYNEQFF | TGTGCCAGCAGCCTCGCTAGCGGGGGCCTCTCCTACAATGAGCAGTTCTTC
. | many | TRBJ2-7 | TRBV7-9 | CASSTEWTGYEQYF | TGTGCCAGCAGCACCGAATGGACGGGATACGAGCAGTACTTC
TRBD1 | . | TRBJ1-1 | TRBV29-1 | CSAVLPSGGITEAFF | TGCAGCGCCGTACTTCCGTCAGGGGGTATCACTGAAGCTTTCTTT
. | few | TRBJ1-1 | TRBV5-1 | CASSARLMNTEAFF | TGCGCCAGCAGCGCCCGATTGATGAACACTGAAGCTTTCTTT
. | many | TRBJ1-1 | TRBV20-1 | CSARARKRSTEAFF | TGCAGTGCTAGAGCACGAAAGAGGAGCACTGAAGCTTTCTTT
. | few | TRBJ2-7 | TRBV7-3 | CASSLNSQTYEQYF | TGTGCCAGCAGCTTAAACTCACAGACCTACGAGCAGTACTTC
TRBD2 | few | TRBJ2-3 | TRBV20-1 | CSARGLASGEAQYF | TGCAGTGCTAGAGGACTAGCGTCTGGGGAAGCGCAGTATTTT
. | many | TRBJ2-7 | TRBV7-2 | CASSLDALQYF | TGTGCCAGCAGCTTGGACGCCTTGCAGTACTTC
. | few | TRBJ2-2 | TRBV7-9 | CASRVPRIRDTGELFF | TGTGCCAGCAGAGTCCCCCGAATCAGGGACACCGGGGAGCTGTTTTTT
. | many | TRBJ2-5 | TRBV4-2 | CASSQEGAETQYF | TGTGCCAGCAGCCAAGAGGGCGCGGAGACCCAGTACTTC
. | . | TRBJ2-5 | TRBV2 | CASTDHGKSQETQYF | TGTGCCAGCACCGATCACGGGAAAAGCCAAGAGACCCAGTACTTC
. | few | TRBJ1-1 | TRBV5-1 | CASSLAAELNTEAFF | TGCGCCAGCAGCTTGGCCGCGGAGCTGAACACTGAAGCTTTCTTT
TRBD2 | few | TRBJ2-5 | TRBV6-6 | CASRGLVQETQYF | TGTGCCAGCAGGGGACTAGTTCAAGAGACCCAGTACTTC